Sequencing of this T cell receptor beta chain was carried out in a study of T cell repertoires in cytomegalovirus infection. Study-level information: CMV epitopes in the study were HLA-C-restricted (recently identified) and HLA-B-restricted (well studied). It was the public TCR beta signatures that indicated both CMV infection and matching HLA type.

Germline CDR1 is ENHRY and CDR2 is SYGVKD. This CDR3 contains 13 residues. With 2 bases removed from V and 5 bases from J, the gap between germline ends came to 9 bases. TCRdb independently ran MiXCR on the reads; one entry per CDR3 protein. The sample lists about 830,000 distinct CDR3 sequences, about 30% occurring once. The study's findings and limits: Across the ex vivo response, the dominant clonotypes were HLA-C-restricted CMV-specific TCR beta clonotypes. Cumulative public TCR beta family frequency identified CMV carriers with the relevant HLA.

Comments on this clonotype: Its antigen is not identified.

The receptor comes from a human donor in good health (CMV status not recorded). Some clones in this sample may be carry-over from other donors' samples. The J gene is TRBJ2-5, the V gene TRBV10-3, with D possibly matching TRBD2 (6 bases). The sample was cultured CD8+ T cells from PBMCs, taken from culture after CMV antigen stimulation. This CDR3 reads CAISEAGRETQYF. CDR3 bases: TGTGCCATCAGTGAGGCTGGGAGGGAGACCCAGTACTTC.